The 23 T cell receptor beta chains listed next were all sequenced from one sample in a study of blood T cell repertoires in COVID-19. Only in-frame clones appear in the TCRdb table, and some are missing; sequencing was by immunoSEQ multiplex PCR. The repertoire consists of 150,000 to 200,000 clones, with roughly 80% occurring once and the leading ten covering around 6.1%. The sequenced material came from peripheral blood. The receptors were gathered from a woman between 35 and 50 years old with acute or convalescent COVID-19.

The CDR3 loop is CASSISGPSGEGKNIQYF. The CDR3, as DNA: TGTGCCAGTAGTATATCTGGGCCATCCGGGGAGGGCAAAAACATTCAGTACTTC. The rearrangement joins TRBV19 to TRBJ2-4, with TRBD2 matching over 7 bases. J was trimmed by 3 bases and V by 2 bases; bases with no gene match: 13. This CDR3 contains 18 residues. Per germline, CDR1 LNHDA and CDR2 SQIVND (reference sequence).

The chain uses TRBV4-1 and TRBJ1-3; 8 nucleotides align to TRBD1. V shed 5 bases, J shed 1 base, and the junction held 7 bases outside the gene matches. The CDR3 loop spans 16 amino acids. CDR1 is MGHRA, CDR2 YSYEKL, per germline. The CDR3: CASSYWTGRSGNTIYF. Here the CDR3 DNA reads TGCGCCAGCAGCTACTGGACAGGGCGATCTGGAAACACCATATATTTT.

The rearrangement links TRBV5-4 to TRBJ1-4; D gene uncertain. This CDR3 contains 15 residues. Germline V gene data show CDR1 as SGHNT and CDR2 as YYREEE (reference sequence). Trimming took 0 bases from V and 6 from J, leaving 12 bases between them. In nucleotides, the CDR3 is TGTGCCAGCAGCTTGGGGGCTATGGGAGATGAAAAACTGTTTTTT. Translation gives CASSLGAMGDEKLFF.

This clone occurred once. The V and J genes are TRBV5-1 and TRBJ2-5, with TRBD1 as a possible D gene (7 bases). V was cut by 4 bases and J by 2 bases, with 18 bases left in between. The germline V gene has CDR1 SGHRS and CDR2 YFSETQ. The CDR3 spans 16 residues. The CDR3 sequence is CASSPGGRGRQETQYF. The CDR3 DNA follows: TGCGCCAGCAGCCCAGGGGGGAGAGGGAGACAAGAGACCCAGTACTTC. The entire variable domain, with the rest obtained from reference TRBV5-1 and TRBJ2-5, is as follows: KAGVTQTPRYLIKTRGQQVTLSCSPISGHRSVSWYQQTPGQGLQFLFEYFSETQRNKGNFPGRFSGRQFSNSRSEMNVSTLELGDSALYLCASSPGGRGRQETQYFGPGTRLLVL.

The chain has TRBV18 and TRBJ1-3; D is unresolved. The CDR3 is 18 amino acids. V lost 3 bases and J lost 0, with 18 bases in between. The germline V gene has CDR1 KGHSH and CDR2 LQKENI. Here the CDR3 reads CASSPPGGLASSGNTIYF. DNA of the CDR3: TGTGCCAGCTCACCCCCAGGTGGTCTAGCGAGCTCTGGAAACACCATATATTTT.

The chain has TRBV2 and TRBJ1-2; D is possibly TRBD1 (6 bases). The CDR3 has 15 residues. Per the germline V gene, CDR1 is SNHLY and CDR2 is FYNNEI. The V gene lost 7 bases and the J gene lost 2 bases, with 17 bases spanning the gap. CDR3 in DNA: TGTGCCAGCACATTCCGACAGGATGAGAACTATGGCTACACCTTC. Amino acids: CASTFRQDENYGYTF.

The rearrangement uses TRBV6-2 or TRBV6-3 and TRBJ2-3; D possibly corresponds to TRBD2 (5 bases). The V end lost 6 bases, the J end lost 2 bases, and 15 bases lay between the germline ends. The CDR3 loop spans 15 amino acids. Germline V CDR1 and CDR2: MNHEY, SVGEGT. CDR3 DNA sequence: TGTGCCAGCAGCCTACTAGGGTTGTTCACAGATACGCAGTATTTT. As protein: CASSLLGLFTDTQYF.

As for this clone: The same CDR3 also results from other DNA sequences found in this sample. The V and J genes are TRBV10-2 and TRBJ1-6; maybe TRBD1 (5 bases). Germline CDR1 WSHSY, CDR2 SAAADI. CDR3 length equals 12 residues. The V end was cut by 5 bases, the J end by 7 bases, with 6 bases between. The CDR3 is CASSPGNSPLHF. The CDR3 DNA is TGCGCCAGCAGTCCAGGGAATTCACCCCTCCACTTT.

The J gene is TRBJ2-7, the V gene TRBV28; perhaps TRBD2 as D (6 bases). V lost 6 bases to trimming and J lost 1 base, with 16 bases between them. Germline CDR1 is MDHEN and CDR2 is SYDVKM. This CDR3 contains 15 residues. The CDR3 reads CASRIGTQLSYEQYF. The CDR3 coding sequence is TGTGCCAGCAGGATCGGGACTCAGCTTTCCTACGAGCAGTACTTC.

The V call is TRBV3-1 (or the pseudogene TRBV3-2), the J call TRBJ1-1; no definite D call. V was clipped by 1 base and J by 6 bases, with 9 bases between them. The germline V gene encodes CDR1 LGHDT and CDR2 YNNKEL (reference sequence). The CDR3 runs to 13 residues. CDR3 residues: CASSQGAGAEAFF. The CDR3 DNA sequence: TGTGCCAGCAGCCAAGGCGCGGGCGCTGAAGCTTTCTTT.

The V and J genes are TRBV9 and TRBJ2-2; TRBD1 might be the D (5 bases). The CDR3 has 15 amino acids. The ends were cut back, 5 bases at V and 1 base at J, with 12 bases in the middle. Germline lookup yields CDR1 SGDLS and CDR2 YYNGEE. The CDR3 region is CASSTQVENTGELFF. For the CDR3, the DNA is TGTGCCAGCAGTACACAGGTCGAGAACACCGGGGAGCTGTTTTTT.

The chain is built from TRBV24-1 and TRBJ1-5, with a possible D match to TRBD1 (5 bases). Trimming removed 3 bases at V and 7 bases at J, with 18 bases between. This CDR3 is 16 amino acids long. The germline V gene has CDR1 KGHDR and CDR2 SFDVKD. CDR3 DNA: TGTGCCACCAGTGATGCGACAGCGGGGGTCGGCCAGCCCCAGCATTTT. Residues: CATSDATAGVGQPQHF.

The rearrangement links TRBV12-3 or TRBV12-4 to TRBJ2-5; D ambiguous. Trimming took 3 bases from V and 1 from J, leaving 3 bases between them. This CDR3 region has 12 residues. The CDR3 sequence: CASSLAQETQYF. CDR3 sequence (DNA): TGTGCCAGCAGTTTGGCCCAAGAGACCCAGTACTTC.

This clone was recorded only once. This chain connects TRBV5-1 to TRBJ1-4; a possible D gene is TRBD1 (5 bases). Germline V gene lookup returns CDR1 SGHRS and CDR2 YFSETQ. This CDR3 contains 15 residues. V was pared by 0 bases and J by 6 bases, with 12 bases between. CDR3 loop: CASSLGSGWDEKLFF. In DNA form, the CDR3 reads TGCGCCAGCAGCTTGGGTTCAGGGTGGGATGAAAAACTGTTTTTT.

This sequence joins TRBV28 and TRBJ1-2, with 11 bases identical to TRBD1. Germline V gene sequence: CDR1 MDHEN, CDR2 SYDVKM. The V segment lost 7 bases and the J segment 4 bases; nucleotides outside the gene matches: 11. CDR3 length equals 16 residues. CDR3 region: CASTLRTGQGVYGYTF. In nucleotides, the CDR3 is TGTGCCAGCACCCTCCGGACGGGACAGGGGGTCTATGGCTACACCTTC.

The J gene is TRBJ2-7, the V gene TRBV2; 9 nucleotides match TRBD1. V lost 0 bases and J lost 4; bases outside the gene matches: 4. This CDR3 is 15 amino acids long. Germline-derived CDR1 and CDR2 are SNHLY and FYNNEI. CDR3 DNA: TGTGCCAGCAGTGAAGCTTGGGACAGGGTATACGAGCAGTACTTC. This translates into CASSEAWDRVYEQYF.

The CDR3 nucleotides are TGTGCCAGCAGTTCTGTACCGGGACTAGGGAGCAATGAGCAGTTCTTC. As protein: CASSSVPGLGSNEQFF. The chain uses TRBV6-2 or TRBV6-3 and TRBJ2-1, with 8 bases identical to TRBD2. There are 16 residues in the CDR3. Germline-derived CDR1 and CDR2 are MNHEY and SVGEGT. The junction had 11 bases not matched to a gene; V was cut back by 4 bases and J by 6 bases.

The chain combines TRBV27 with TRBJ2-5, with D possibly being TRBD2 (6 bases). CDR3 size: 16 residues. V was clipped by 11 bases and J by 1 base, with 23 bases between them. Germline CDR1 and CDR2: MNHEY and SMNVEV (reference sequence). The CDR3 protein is CACGEGLAGLQETQYF. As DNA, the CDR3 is TGTGCCTGCGGCGAAGGACTTGCGGGGCTCCAAGAGACCCAGTACTTC.

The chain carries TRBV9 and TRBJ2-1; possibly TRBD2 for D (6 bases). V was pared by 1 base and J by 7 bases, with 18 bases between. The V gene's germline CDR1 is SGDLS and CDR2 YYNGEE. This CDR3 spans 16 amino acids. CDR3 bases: TGTGCCAGCAGCGTAAAATGGGGGACTCGAGATAATGAGCAGTTCTTC. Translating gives CASSVKWGTRDNEQFF.

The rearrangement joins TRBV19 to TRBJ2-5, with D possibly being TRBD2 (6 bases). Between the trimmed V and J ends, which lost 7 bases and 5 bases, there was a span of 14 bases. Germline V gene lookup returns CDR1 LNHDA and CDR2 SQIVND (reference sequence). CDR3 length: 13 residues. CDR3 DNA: TGTGCCAGTACTTGGTCGGAGGGGGAGACCCAGTACTTC. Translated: CASTWSEGETQYF.

CDR3 DNA sequence: TGTGCCAGCAGCCCTCTAAATGCGCGGGCCCAGTACTTC. It specifies CASSPLNARAQYF. The genes are TRBV7-9 and TRBJ2-5; a possible D gene is TRBD2 (5 bases). The germline CDR1 and CDR2 sequences are SEHNR and FQNEAQ (reference sequence). The CDR3 consists of 13 residues. V was pared by 5 bases and J by 9 bases, with 16 bases between.

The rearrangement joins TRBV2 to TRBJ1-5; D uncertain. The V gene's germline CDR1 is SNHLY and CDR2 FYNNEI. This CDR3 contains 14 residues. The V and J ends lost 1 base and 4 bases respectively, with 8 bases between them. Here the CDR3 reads CASSEGWRNQPQHF. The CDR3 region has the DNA TGTGCCAGCAGTGAAGGCTGGAGGAATCAGCCCCAGCATTTT.

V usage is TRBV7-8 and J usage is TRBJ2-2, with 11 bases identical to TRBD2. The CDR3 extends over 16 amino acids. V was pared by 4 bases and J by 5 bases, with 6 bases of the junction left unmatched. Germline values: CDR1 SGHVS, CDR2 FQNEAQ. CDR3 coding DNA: TGTGCCAGCAGCTCCAGACTAGCGGGACGAACCGGGGAGCTGTTTTTT. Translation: CASSSRLAGRTGELFF.